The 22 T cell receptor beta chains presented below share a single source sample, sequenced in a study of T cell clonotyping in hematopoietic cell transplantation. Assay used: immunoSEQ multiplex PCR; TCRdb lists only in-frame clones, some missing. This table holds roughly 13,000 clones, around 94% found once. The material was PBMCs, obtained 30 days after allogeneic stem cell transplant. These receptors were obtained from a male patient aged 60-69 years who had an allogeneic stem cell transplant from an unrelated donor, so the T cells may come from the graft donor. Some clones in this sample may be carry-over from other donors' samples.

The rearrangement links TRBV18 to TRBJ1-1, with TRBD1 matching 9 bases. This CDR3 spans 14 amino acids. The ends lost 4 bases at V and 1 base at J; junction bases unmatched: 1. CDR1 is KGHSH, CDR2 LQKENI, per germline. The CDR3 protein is CASSLGQGNTEAFF. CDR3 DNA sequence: TGTGCCAGCTCACTGGGACAGGGGAACACTGAAGCTTTCTTT.

Written as DNA, the CDR3 is TGCGCCAGCAGCCCGGGCGGGACTCAAAACCAAGAGACCCAGTACTTC. Protein sequence: CASSPGGTQNQETQYF. This chain uses TRBV5-1 with TRBJ2-5; tentative D call: TRBD2 (6 bases). Trimming cost V 4 bases and J 0 bases, with 16 bases left between them. The germline CDR1 and CDR2 sequences are SGHRS and YFSETQ. The CDR3 has 16 amino acids.

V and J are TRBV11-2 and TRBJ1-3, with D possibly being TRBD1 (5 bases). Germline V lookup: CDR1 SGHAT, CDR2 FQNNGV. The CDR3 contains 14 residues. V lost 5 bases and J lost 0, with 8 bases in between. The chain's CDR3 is CASSTDNSGNTIYF. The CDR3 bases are TGTGCCAGCAGCACGGACAACTCTGGAAACACCATATATTTT.

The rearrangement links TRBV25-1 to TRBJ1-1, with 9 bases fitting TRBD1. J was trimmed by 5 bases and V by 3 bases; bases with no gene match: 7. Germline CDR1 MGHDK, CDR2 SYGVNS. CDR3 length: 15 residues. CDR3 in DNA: TGTGCCAGCAGTGACCCAGGACAGGGGAGGACTGAAGCTTTCTTT. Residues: CASSDPGQGRTEAFF.

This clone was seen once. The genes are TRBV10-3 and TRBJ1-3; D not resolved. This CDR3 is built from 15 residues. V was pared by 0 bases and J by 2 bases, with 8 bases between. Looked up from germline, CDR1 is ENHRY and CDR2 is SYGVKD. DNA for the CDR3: TGTGCCATCAGTGAGTCGGGAGGGACTGGAAACACCATATATTTT. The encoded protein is CAISESGGTGNTIYF.

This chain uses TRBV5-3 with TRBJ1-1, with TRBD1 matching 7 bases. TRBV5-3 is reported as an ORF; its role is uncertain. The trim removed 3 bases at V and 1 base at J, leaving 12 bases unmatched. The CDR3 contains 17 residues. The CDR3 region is CARSSSQGSSGNTEAFF. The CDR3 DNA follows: TGTGCCAGAAGCTCCTCACAGGGGTCCTCAGGGAACACTGAAGCTTTCTTT.

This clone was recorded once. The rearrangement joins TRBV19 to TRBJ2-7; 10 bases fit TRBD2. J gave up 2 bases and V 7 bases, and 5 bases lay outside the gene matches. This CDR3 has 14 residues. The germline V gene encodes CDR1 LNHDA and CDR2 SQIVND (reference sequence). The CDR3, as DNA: TGTGCCAGTAAAACTAGCGGGGTCCCCTACGAGCAGTACTTC. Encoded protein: CASKTSGVPYEQYF.

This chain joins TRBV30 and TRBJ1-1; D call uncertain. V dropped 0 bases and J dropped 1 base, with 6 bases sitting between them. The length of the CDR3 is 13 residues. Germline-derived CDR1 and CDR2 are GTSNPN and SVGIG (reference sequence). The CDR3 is CAWSVSENTEAFF. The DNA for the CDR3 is TGTGCCTGGAGTGTATCGGAGAACACTGAAGCTTTCTTT.

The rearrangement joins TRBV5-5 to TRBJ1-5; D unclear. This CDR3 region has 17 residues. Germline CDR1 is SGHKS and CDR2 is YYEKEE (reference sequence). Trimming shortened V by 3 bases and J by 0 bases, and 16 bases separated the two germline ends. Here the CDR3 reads CASSWRPVGNSNQPQHF. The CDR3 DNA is TGTGCCAGCAGCTGGAGACCGGTGGGGAATAGCAATCAGCCCCAGCATTTT. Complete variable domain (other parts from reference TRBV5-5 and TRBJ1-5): DAGVTQSPTHLIKTRGQQVTLRCSPISGHKSVSWYQQVLGQGPQFIFQYYEKEERGRGNFPDRFSARQFPNYSSELNVNALLLGDSALYLCASSWRPVGNSNQPQHFGDGTRLSIL.

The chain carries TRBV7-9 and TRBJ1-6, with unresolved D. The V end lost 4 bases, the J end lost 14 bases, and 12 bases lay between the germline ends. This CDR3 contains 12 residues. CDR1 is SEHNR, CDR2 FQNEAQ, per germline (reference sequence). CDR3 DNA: TGTGCCAGCAGCTATACCAGTCAATCCCTCCACTTT. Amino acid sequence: CASSYTSQSLHF.

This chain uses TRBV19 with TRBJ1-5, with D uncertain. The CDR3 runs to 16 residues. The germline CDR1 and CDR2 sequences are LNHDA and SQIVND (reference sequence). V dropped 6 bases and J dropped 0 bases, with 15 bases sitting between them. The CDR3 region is CASRFTTEYSNQPQHF. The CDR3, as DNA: TGTGCCAGTAGATTTACCACAGAGTATAGCAATCAGCCCCAGCATTTT. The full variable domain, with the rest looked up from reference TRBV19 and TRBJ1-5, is DGGITQSPKYLFRKEGQNVTLSCEQNLNHDAMYWYRQDPGQGLRLIYYSQIVNDFQKGDIAEGYSVSREKKESFPLTVTSAQKNPTAFYLCASRFTTEYSNQPQHFGDGTRLSIL.

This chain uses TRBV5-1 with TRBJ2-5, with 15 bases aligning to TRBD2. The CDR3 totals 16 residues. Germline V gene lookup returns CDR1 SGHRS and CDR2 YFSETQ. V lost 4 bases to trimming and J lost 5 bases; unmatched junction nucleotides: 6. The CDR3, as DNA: TGCGCCAGCAGCCTGGGACTAGCGGGGGGAAGGGAGACCCAGTACTTC. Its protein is CASSLGLAGGRETQYF.

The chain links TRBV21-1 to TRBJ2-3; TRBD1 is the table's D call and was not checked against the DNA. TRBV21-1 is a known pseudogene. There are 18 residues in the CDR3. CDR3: CASSTTFDRGTSTDTQYF. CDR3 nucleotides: TGTGCCAGCAGCACAACGTTCGACAGGGGTACTAGCACAGATACGCAGTATTTT.

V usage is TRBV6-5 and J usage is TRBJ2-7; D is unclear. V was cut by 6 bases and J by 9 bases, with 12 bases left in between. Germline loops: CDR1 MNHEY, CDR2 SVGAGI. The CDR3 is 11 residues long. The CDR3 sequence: CASRARDGQYF. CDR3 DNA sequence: TGTGCCAGCAGAGCTAGGGATGGGCAGTACTTC.

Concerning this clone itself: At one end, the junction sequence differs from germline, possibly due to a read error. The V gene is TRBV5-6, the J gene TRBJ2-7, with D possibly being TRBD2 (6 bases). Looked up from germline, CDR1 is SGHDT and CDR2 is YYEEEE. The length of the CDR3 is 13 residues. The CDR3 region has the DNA TGTGCCAGCAGCTCGACCCGGACGGGACTCGGAGACTTC. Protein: CASSSTRTGLGDF.

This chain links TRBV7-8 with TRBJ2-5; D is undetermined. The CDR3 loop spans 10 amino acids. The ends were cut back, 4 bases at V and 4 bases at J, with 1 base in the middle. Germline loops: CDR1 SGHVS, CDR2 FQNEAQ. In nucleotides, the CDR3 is TGTGCCAGCAGCTCAGAGACCCAGTACTTC. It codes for CASSSETQYF.

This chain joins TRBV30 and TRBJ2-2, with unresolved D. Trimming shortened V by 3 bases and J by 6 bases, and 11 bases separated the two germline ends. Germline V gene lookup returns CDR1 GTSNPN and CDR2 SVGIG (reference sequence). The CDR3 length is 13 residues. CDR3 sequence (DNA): TGTGCCTGGAGGGGGTTTTTTTCCGGGGAGCTGTTTTTT. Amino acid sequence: CAWRGFFSGELFF.

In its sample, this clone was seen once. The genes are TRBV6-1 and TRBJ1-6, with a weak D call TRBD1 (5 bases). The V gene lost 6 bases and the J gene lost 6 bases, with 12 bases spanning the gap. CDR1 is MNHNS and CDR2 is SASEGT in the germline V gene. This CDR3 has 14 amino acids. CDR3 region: CASSTGGGNSPLHF. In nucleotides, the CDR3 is TGTGCCAGCAGCACGGGGGGTGGTAATTCACCCCTCCACTTT.

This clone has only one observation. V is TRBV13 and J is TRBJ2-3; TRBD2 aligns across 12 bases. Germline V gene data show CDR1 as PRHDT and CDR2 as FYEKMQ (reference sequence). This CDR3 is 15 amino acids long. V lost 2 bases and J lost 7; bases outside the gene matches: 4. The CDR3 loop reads CASSLKLAGGNTQYF. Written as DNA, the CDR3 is TGTGCCAGCAGCTTAAAACTAGCGGGGGGCAATACGCAGTATTTT.

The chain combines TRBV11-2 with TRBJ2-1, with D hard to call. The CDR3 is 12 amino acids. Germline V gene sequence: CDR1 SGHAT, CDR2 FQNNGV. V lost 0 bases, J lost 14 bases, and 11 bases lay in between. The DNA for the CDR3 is TGTGCCAGCAGCTTAGAGGGCTGGTCGAAGTTCTTC. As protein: CASSLEGWSKFF.

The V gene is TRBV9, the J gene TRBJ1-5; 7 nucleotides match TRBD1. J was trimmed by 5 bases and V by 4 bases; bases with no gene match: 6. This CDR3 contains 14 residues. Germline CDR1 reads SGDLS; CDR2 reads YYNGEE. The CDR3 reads CASSRGPRDQPQHF. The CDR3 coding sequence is TGTGCCAGCAGCAGGGGGCCTCGTGATCAGCCCCAGCATTTT.

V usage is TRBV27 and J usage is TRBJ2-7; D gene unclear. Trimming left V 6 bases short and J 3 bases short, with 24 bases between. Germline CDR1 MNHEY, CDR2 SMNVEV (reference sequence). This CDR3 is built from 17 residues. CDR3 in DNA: TGTGCCAGCAGCCACTTCCTAGTGACGACGGGCTACTACGAGCAGTACTTC. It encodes CASSHFLVTTGYYEQYF.